This entry is about one TCR beta chain. This CDR3 is 13 amino acids long. V gave up 2 bases and J gave up 8 bases, with 12 bases separating them. Germline lookup yields CDR1 SGHVS and CDR2 FNYEAQ. This study enrolled people aged about 18 to 100 from roughly 24 US geographic areas. Self-reported history from a screening survey and questionnaire set each donor's cohort. The sample originates from a study of blood T cell repertoires in COVID-19. Study information: Acute and convalescent COVID-19 specimens originated in the United States, Italy and Spain. PBMCs, B-cell-depleted T cells, or T cells provided the cDNA or gDNA that made up the material.

Method: immunoSEQ multiplex PCR; TCRdb's copy keeps in-frame clones and lacks some. This sample carries about 400,000 clones, around 90% of them seen once, and the ten largest clones take nearly 2%. The TCR sequence derives from a woman in her late teens or twenties with acute COVID-19. The source material was PBMCs or T cells enriched from blood (not recorded which). The genes are TRBV7-6 and TRBJ1-2; D possibly corresponds to TRBD1 (6 bases). CDR3 sequence (DNA): TGTGCCAGCAGCTTAACTCGGACAGACGGCTACACCTTC. Amino acid sequence: CASSLTRTDGYTF.